This T cell receptor beta chain was captured in a study of T-cell memory formation after mild COVID-19. In the study overall: Each donor largely had its own TCR clusters. Study-level results: Among clones contracting day 15 to 85, CD4/CD8 was balanced, whereas later expanders leaned CD4+. Mostly located in CM and EM were contracting CD4+ clones, with contracting CD8+ clones located in EMRA.

The V gene lost 0 bases and the J gene lost 0 bases, with 12 bases spanning the gap. The CDR3 spans 17 residues. Germline V gives CDR1 MNHEY, CDR2 SVGEGT. TCRdb re-analysed the 5' RACE reads in MiXCR, keeping a single row per CDR3 protein. The table lists 450,000 to 650,000 distinct CDR3 sequences, about 20% of them singletons, with 7% to 9% in the top ten. This clonotype was seen a few times. Its antigen is unidentified. The TCR originated in an adult woman who had mild COVID-19 (a few samples of this study predate the infection). Cell type and time point are not known. The chain carries TRBV6-2 or TRBV6-3 and TRBJ1-3; no clear D gene. The sample comprised PBMCs or a T cell subset sorted from them (not recorded which). In nucleotides, the CDR3 is TGTGCCAGCAGTTACTCCGTACCGGTCAGCTCTGGAAACACCATATATTTT. Protein product: CASSYSVPVSSGNTIYF.